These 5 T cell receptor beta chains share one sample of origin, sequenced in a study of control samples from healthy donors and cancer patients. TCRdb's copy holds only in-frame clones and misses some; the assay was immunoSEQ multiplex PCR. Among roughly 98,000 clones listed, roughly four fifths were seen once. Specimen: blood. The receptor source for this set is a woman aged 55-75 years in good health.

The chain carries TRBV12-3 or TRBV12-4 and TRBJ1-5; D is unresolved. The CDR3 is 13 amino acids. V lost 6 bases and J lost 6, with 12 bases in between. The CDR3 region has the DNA TGTGCCAGCAGGGTGGGTTTGGTTCAGCCCCAGCATTTT. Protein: CASRVGLVQPQHF.

The CDR3 protein is CASSQVGQGGTQYF. CDR3 coding DNA: TGTGCCAGCAGCCAAGTTGGTCAAGGGGGGACCCAGTACTTC. V usage is TRBV3-1 (or the pseudogene TRBV3-2) and J usage is TRBJ2-5; weak D call: TRBD1 (6 bases). Germline assignment: CDR1 LGHDT and CDR2 YNNKEL (reference sequence). Deletions cut 1 base from V and 7 bases from J, with 13 bases between. The CDR3 runs to 14 residues.

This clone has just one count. CDR3 sequence: CASSLDPGQGGSPLHF. For the CDR3, the DNA is TGTGCCAGCAGCTTAGACCCGGGACAGGGAGGATCACCCCTCCACTTT. The V call is TRBV7-9, the J call TRBJ1-6, with TRBD1 matching over 9 bases. Per the germline V gene, CDR1 is SEHNR and CDR2 is FQNEAQ (reference sequence). The CDR3 is made up of 16 amino acids. The J segment lost 10 bases and the V segment lost 1 base, leaving 8 bases of the junction unmatched.

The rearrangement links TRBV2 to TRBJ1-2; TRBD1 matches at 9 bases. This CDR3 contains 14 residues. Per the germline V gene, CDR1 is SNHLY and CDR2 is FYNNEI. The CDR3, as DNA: TGTGCGATCACAGGGGGCTCCTCACACTATGGCTACACCTTC. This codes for CAITGGSSHYGYTF.

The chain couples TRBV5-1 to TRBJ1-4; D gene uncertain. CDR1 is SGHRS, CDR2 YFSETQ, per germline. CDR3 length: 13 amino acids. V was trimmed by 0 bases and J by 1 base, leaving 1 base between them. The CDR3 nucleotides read TGCGCCAGCAGCTTGGAAACTAATGAAAAACTGTTTTTT. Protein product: CASSLETNEKLFF.